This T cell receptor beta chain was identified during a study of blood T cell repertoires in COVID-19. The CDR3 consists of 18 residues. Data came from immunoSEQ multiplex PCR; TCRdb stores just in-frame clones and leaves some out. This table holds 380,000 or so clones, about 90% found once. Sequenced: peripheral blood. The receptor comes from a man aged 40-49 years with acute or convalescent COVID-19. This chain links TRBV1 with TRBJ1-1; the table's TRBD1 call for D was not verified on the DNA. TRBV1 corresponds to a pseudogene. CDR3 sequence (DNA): TGCACCAGCAGCCAAGTGGGGCCGGACAGGCACGGGGACACTGAAGCTTTCTTT. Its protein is CTSSQVGPDRHGDTEAFF.